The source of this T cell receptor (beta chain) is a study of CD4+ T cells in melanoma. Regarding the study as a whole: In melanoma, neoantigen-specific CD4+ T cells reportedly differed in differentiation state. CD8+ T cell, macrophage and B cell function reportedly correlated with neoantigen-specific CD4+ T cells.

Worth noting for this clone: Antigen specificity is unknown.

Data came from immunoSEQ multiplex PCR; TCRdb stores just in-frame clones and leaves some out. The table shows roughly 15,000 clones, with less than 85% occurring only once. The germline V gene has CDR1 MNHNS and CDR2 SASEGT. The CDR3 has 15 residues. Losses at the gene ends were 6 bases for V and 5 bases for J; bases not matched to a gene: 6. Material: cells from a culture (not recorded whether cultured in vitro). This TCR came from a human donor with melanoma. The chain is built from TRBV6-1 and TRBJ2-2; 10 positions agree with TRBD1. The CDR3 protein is CASRGWDRGTGELFF. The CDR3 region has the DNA TGTGCCAGCAGGGGGTGGGACAGGGGTACCGGGGAGCTGTTTTTT.